Given below is one T cell receptor beta chain in context. The clone's antigen remains unknown. No base quality information exists; no much larger clone differs at one position. Between the V and J ends, shortened by 4 bases and 1 base respectively, the junction contains 7 bases. As encoded in the germline V gene (reference sequence), CDR1 is GTSNPN while CDR2 is SVGIG. From the cysteine up to the phenylalanine, the CDR3 has a length of 12 residues. Here the CDR3 DNA is all that survives: 36 bases in frame from base 1. These data belong to a study of blood T cell repertoires in COVID-19 (dated by TCRdb to about 2020). The study in broad terms: Samples from collaborators originated in the United States, Italy and Spain and spanned both the acute and convalescent phases of COVID-19. The repertoires were released in a freely available public database meant as a resource for research on the immune response to SARS-CoV-2. The prospective study material was composed of cDNA or gDNA derived from T cells, B-cell-depleted T cells, or PBMCs. Subjects who had been exposed to COVID-19, were actively infected with it, or had recovered from it provided the deeply sampled blood TCRbeta repertoires that made up the dataset. Samples came from the ongoing ImmuneRACE study (first 160 participants) plus 1,254 subjects from 6 global collaborators. Where HLA class I and class II types were available, the types were taken from metadata supplied by the sample provider, not from assay-based typing. A de-identified subject ID, COVID-19 status, age in years and sex were almost always included in the sample metadata. Here is what the overall study found, with its caveats: Clinical and demographic metadata were provided uncurated, with the amount varying by source and participant.

The immunoSEQ Assay, a bias-controlled multiplex PCR, was used to amplify TCRbeta CDR3 regions from genomic DNA. In the authors' own workflow: The number of nucleated cells in each sample was estimated by amplification of reference gene primers within the assay. To quantify the absolute abundance of each unique TCRbeta CDR3 rearrangement, sequence reads were collapsed and filtered. For each sample, productive Simpson clonality was calculated by taking the square root of Simpson's diversity index across productive rearrangements. TCRdb mirrors the immuneACCESS table, restricted to in-frame sequences. Some clones are absent from its copies; in checked studies, under half trace to an unresolved V gene, and the reason for the others is unknown. V, J and clone size reflect that table, while D and trimming were determined from the DNA. For this sample there are roughly 250,000 clones; approximately 86% appear just once. The ten top clones hold around 7.2% of the sample.

Samples from volunteer blood donors who had recovered from COVID-19 were contributed by a second Seattle source. Whole blood was collected in K2EDTA tubes by collaborating institutions according to the institutions' own protocols. For TCRbeta analysis, collaborators shipped samples in one of three forms: frozen whole blood, isolated PBMCs, or DNA extracted from either of those sample types. Sequenced material: peripheral blood. This clonotype originated in a man aged 60 to 69 who had recovered from COVID-19. The chain is made from TRBV30 and TRBJ1-1, with the D gene not confidently named. The bases are TGTGCCTGGAACCCCAGGAACACTGAAGCTTTCTTT. Its protein is CAWNPRNTEAFF. Joined to the reference TRBV30 and TRBJ1-1 proteins, this CDR3 gives the full variable domain: SQTIHQWPATLVQPVGSPLSLECTVEGTSNPNLYWYRQAAGRGLQLLFYSVGIGQISSEVPQNLSASRPQDRQFILSSKKLLLSDSGFYLCAWNPRNTEAFFGQGTRLTVV.